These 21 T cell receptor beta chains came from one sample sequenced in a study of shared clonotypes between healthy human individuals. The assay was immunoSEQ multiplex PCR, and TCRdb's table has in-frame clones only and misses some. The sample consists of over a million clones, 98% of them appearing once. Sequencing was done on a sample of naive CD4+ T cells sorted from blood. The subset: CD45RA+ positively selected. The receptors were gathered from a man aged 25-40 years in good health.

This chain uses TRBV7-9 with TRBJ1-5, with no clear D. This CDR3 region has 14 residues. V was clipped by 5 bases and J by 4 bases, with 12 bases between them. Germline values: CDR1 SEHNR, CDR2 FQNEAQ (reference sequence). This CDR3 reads CASSLGGVNQPQHF. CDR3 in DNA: TGTGCCAGCAGCCTCGGAGGCGTGAATCAGCCCCAGCATTTT.

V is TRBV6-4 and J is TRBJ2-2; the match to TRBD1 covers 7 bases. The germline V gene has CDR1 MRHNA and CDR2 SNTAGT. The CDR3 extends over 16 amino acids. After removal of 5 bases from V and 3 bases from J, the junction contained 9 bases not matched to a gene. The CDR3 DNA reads TGTGCCAGCAGTATAGTCCCGGGGACAGACACCGGGGAGCTGTTTTTT. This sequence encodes CASSIVPGTDTGELFF.

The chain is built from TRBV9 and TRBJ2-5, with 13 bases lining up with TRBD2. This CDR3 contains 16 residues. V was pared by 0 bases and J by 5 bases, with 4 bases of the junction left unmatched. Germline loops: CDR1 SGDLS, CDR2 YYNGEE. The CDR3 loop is CASSVATSGRSETQYF. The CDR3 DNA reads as TGTGCCAGCAGCGTAGCGACTAGCGGGAGGTCGGAGACCCAGTACTTC.

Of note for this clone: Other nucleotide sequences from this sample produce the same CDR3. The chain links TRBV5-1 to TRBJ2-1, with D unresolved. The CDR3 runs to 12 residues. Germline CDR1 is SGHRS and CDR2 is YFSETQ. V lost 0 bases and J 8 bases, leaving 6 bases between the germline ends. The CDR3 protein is CASSLVADEQFF. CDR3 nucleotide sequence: TGCGCCAGCAGCTTGGTTGCGGATGAGCAGTTCTTC.

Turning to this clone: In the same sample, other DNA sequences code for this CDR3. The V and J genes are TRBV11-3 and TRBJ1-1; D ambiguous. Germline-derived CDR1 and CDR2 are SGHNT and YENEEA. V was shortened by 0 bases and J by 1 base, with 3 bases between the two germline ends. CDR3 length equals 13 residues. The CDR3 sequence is CASSLDRNTEAFF. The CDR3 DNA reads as TGTGCCAGCAGCTTAGACAGGAACACTGAAGCTTTCTTT.

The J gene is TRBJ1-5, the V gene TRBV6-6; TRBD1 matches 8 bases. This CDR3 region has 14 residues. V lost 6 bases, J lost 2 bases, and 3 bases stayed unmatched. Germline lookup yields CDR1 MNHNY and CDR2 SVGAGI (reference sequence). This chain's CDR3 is CASRQGAGNQPQHF. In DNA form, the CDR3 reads TGTGCCAGCAGGCAGGGGGCGGGCAATCAGCCCCAGCATTTT.

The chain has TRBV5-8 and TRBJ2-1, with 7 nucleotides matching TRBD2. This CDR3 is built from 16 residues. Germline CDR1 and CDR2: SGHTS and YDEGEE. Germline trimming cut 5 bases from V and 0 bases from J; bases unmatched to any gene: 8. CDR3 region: CASRETSPISYNEQFF. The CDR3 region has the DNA TGTGCCAGCAGGGAGACTAGCCCTATCTCCTACAATGAGCAGTTCTTC.

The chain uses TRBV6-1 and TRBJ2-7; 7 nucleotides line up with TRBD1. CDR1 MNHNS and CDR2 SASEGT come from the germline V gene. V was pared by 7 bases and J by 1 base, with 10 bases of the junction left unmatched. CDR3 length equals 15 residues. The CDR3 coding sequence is TGTGCCAGCAAGGGACAGTTTTTTGGGTCCTACGAGCAGTACTTC. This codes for CASKGQFFGSYEQYF.

The CDR3 here is CASSLLGLAVFAYEQYF. The CDR3 DNA is TGCGCCAGCAGCTTACTGGGACTAGCGGTATTTGCCTACGAGCAGTACTTC. The gene calls are TRBV5-1 and TRBJ2-7, with 11 bases fitting TRBD2. From germline, CDR1 is SGHRS and CDR2 YFSETQ. The CDR3 loop spans 17 amino acids. V dropped 2 bases and J dropped 2; count of bases not matched to a gene: 9.

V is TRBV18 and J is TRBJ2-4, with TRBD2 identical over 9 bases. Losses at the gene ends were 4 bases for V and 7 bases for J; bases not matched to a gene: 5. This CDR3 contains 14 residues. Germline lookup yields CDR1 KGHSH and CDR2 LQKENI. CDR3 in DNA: TGTGCCAGCTCACGGCGGGAGGGCCGGAACATTCAGTACTTC. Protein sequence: CASSRREGRNIQYF. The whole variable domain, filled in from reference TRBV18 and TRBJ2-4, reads NAGVMQNPRHLVRRRGQEARLRCSPMKGHSHVYWYRQLPEEGLKFMVYLQKENIIDESGMPKERFSAEFPKEGPSILRIQQVVRGDSAAYFCASSRREGRNIQYFGAGTRLSVL.

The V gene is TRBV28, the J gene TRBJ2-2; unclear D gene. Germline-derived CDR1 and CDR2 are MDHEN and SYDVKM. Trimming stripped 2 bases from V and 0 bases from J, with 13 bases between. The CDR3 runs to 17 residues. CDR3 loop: CASSLPRSQANTGELFF. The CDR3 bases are TGTGCCAGCAGTTTACCCCGTTCGCAGGCGAACACCGGGGAGCTGTTTTTT.

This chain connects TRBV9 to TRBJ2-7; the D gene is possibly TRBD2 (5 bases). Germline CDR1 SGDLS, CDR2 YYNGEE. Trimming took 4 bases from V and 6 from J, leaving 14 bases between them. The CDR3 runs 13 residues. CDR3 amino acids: CASSLSGGSEQYF. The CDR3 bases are TGTGCCAGCAGCCTTTCGGGCGGGTCCGAGCAGTACTTC. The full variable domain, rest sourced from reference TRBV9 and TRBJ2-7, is DSGVTQTPKHLITATGQRVTLRCSPRSGDLSVYWYQQSLDQGLQFLIQYYNGEERAKGNILERFSAQQFPDLHSELNLSSLELGDSALYFCASSLSGGSEQYFGPGTRLTVT.

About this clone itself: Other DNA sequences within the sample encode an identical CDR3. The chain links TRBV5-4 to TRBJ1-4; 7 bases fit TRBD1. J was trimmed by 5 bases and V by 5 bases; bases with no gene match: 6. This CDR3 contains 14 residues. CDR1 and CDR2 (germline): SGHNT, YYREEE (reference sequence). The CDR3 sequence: CASSRDRVNEKLFF. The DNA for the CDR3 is TGTGCCAGCAGTCGTGACAGGGTGAATGAAAAACTGTTTTTT.

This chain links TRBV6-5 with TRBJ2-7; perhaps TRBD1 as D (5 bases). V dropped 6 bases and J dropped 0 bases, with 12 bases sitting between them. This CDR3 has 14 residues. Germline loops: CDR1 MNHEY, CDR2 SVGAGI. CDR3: CASRWGHSSYEQYF. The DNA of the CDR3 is TGTGCCAGCAGGTGGGGCCATTCCTCCTACGAGCAGTACTTC.

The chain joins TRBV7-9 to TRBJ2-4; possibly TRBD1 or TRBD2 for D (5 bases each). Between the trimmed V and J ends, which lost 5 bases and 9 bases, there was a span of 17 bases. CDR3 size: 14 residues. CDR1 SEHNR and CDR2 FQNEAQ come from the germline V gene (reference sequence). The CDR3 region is CASSPRRESGIQYF. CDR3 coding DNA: TGTGCCAGCAGCCCACGCAGGGAGTCGGGCATTCAGTACTTC. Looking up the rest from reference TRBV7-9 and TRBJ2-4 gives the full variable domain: DTGVSQNPRHKITKRGQNVTFRCDPISEHNRLYWYRQTLGQGPEFLTYFQNEAQLEKSRLLSDRFSAERPKGSFSTLEIQRTEQGDSAMYLCASSPRRESGIQYFGAGTRLSVL.

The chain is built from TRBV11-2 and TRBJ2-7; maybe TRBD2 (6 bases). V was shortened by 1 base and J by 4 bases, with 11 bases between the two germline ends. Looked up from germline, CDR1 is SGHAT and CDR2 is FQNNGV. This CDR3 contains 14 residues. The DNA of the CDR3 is TGTGCCAGCAGCTTAGCGGGAGCTGGGTACGAGCAGTACTTC. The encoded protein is CASSLAGAGYEQYF.

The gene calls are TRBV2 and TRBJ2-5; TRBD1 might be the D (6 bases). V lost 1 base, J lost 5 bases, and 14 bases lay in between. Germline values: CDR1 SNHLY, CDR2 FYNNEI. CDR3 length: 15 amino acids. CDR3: CASSEEGVGVETQYF. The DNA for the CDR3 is TGTGCCAGCAGTGAAGAGGGGGTCGGGGTTGAGACCCAGTACTTC.

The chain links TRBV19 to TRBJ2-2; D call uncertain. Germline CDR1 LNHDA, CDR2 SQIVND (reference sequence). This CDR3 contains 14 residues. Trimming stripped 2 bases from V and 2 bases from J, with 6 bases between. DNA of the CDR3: TGTGCCAGTAGTATATGGGGTAACACCGGGGAGCTGTTTTTT. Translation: CASSIWGNTGELFF.

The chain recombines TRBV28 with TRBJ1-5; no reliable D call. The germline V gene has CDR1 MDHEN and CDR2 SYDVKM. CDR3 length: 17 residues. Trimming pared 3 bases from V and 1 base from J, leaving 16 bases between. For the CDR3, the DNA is TGTGCCAGCAGTTTGGGTGGTTCGGGTGGCAGCAATCAGCCCCAGCATTTT. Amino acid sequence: CASSLGGSGGSNQPQHF.

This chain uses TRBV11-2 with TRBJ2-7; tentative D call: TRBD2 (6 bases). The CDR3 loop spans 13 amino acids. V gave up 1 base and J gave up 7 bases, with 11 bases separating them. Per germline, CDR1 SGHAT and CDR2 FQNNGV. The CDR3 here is CASSLARRGEQYF. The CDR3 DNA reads TGTGCCAGCAGCTTAGCCCGGAGGGGTGAGCAGTACTTC. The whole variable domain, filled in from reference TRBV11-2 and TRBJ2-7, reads EAGVAQSPRYKIIEKRQSVAFWCNPISGHATLYWYQQILGQGPKLLIQFQNNGVVDDSQLPKDRFSAERLKGVDSTLKIQPAKLEDSAVYLCASSLARRGEQYFGPGTRLTVT.

The CDR3, as DNA: TGTGCCAGCAGCTCCTTTAAACAGGGGGCATCGGGAAACACCATATATTTT. Its translation: CASSSFKQGASGNTIYF. The rearrangement links TRBV7-9 to TRBJ1-3, with 9 bases aligning to TRBD1. CDR1 SEHNR and CDR2 FQNEAQ come from the germline V gene (reference sequence). This CDR3 is built from 17 residues. V was pared by 4 bases and J by 4 bases, with 11 bases of the junction left unmatched.